One and the same sample provided the 30 T cell receptor beta chains below, sequenced in a study of cytomegalovirus exposure and HLA in healthy donors. The PCR employed 60 Vbeta primers together with 13 Jbeta primers. The method was immunoSEQ multiplex PCR; TCRdb's version includes in-frame clones alone and lacks a portion of them. Here the sample spans 100,000 to 150,000 clones, approximately 82% being singletons. Sequencing was done on a sample of PBMCs. These receptors were taken from a female donor in good health and CMV-seronegative.

CDR3 protein: CASSLTRDQPQHF. CDR3 bases: TGTGCCAGCAGTTTAACACGGGATCAGCCCCAGCATTTT. The J gene is TRBJ1-5, the V gene TRBV28; D unclear. The ends were cut back, 2 bases at V and 5 bases at J, with 7 bases in the middle. There are 13 residues in the CDR3. CDR1 MDHEN and CDR2 SYDVKM come from the germline V gene.

This chain connects TRBV28 to TRBJ1-2; 7 nucleotides match TRBD1. The CDR3 contains 12 residues. CDR1 and CDR2 from the germline V gene are MDHEN and SYDVKM. J gave up 13 bases and V 6 bases, and 11 bases lay outside the gene matches. CDR3 in amino acids: CASSTLTGSLTF. CDR3 bases: TGTGCCAGCAGCACCCTGACAGGGAGTCTCACCTTC.

This clone has more than one count but fewer than ten. CDR3 DNA sequence: TGTGCCACCTCGACTAGAGCCTACGAGCAGTACTTC. This encodes CATSTRAYEQYF. The chain has TRBV19 and TRBJ2-7; D perhaps matches TRBD2 (6 bases). V lost 10 bases, J lost 2 bases, and 12 bases lay in between. Per the germline V gene, CDR1 is LNHDA and CDR2 is SQIVND (reference sequence). The CDR3 has 12 residues. The full variable domain, in which reference TRBV19 and TRBJ2-7 provide the parts outside the CDR3, is DGGITQSPKYLFRKEGQNVTLSCEQNLNHDAMYWYRQDPGQGLRLIYYSQIVNDFQKGDIAEGYSVSREKKESFPLTVTSAQKNPTAFYLCATSTRAYEQYFGPGTRLTVT.

The chain combines TRBV4-2 with TRBJ2-7, with D perhaps matching TRBD2 (5 bases). Trimming pared 1 base from V and 4 bases from J, leaving 20 bases between. Germline-derived CDR1 and CDR2 are LGHNA and YNFKEQ. The CDR3 has 17 amino acids. The CDR3: CASSQGSPGIYNYEQYF. DNA for the CDR3: TGTGCCAGCAGCCAAGGATCTCCCGGGATTTACAATTACGAGCAGTACTTC.

The chain has TRBV27 and TRBJ1-5, with a possible D match to TRBD1 (6 bases). CDR3 length: 15 amino acids. Germline values: CDR1 MNHEY, CDR2 SMNVEV (reference sequence). Trimming took 0 bases from V and 3 from J, leaving 9 bases between them. CDR3 residues: CASSLSGQINQPQHF. The CDR3 nucleotides are TGTGCCAGCAGTTTATCAGGACAGATCAATCAGCCCCAGCATTTT.

The rearrangement uses TRBV19 and TRBJ2-7; maybe TRBD2 (6 bases). CDR1 is LNHDA and CDR2 is SQIVND in the germline V gene (reference sequence). Trimming stripped 5 bases from V and 3 bases from J, with 11 bases between. There are 13 residues in the CDR3. CDR3 in amino acids: CASSAGLHYEQYF. The DNA for the CDR3 is TGTGCCAGTAGTGCGGGACTGCACTACGAGCAGTACTTC.

The CDR3 coding sequence is TGCGCCAGCAGCCAAGAGGCTAGCGGGAGGGCAGATACGCAGTATTTT. Its protein is CASSQEASGRADTQYF. The V and J genes are TRBV4-3 and TRBJ2-3; TRBD2 aligns across 12 bases. V shed 0 bases and J 4 bases; nucleotides not matched to a gene: 2. CDR1 is LGHNA, CDR2 YSLEER, per germline. CDR3 size: 16 residues.

Concerning this clone itself: The junction departs from germline at one end; a sequencing error may be responsible. The chain employs TRBV28 and TRBJ1-1; D remains ambiguous. This CDR3 spans 14 amino acids. Germline V gene data show CDR1 as MDHEN and CDR2 as SYDVKM. The CDR3 nucleotides read TGTGCCAGCAGTCTATGGGCCCTTCACACTGAAGCTTTCTTT. Its translation is CASSLWALHTEAFF.

The V and J genes are TRBV6-4 and TRBJ1-1; D may be TRBD1 (5 bases). CDR3 size: 16 residues. CDR1 and CDR2 (germline): MRHNA, SNTAGT. V lost 5 bases, J lost 3 bases, and 19 bases lay in between. CDR3 DNA: TGTGCCAGCAGTCCTCACTCAGGGAGGCGGGACACTGAAGCTTTCTTT. It translates to CASSPHSGRRDTEAFF.

V gene TRBV10-1 combines with J gene TRBJ1-5, with a tentative D call TRBD1 (6 bases). The CDR3 loop spans 13 amino acids. Trimming took off 4 bases at V and 4 bases at J, with 8 bases between the two ends. Per the germline V gene, CDR1 is WNHNN and CDR2 is SYGVQD (reference sequence). CDR3 nucleotide sequence: TGCGCCAGCAGTGGACAGGTGAATCAGCCCCAGCATTTT. Encoded protein: CASSGQVNQPQHF.

The V gene is TRBV28, the J gene TRBJ1-4, with D perhaps TRBD1 (5 bases). Germline V CDR1 and CDR2: MDHEN, SYDVKM. This CDR3 spans 16 amino acids. Trimming pared 2 bases from V and 0 bases from J, leaving 10 bases between. The CDR3 bases are TGTGCCAGCAGTTTAGTCGGACATTCAACTAATGAAAAACTGTTTTTT. Its translation is CASSLVGHSTNEKLFF.

This clone was seen only once. The chain couples TRBV2 to TRBJ2-5; D call uncertain. Germline V gives CDR1 SNHLY, CDR2 FYNNEI. This CDR3 spans 11 amino acids. The germline V and J ends were trimmed by 8 bases and 11 bases, with 15 bases remaining between them. CDR3: CASLVVTEQYF. CDR3 DNA sequence: TGTGCCAGCCTCGTTGTAACGGAGCAGTACTTC.

Only a few counts were recorded for this clone. The genes are TRBV4-3 and TRBJ1-6; D is unresolved. The germline V and J ends were trimmed by 4 bases and 6 bases, with 10 bases remaining between them. The CDR3 runs 14 residues. Germline CDR1 LGHNA, CDR2 YSLEER. The CDR3 nucleotides read TGCGCCAGCAGCCGAGGACTCATTAATTCACCCCTCCACTTT. It codes for CASSRGLINSPLHF.

The chain carries TRBV28 and TRBJ2-7, with 7 nucleotides matching TRBD2. CDR1 MDHEN and CDR2 SYDVKM come from the germline V gene. V was pared by 7 bases and J by 4 bases, with 13 bases of the junction left unmatched. This CDR3 contains 15 residues. CDR3 nucleotides: TGTGCCAGCACCTGGCGTAGCGGGCCTATTTACGAGCAGTACTTC. Its translation is CASTWRSGPIYEQYF.

The chain uses TRBV4-2 and TRBJ2-5, with TRBD1 as a possible D gene (6 bases). V gave up 2 bases and J gave up 2 bases, with 12 bases separating them. Germline V gene data show CDR1 as LGHNA and CDR2 as YNFKEQ. The CDR3 is made up of 15 amino acids. The CDR3: CASSQIKQGQETQYF. The CDR3 DNA is TGTGCCAGCAGCCAAATAAAACAGGGTCAAGAGACCCAGTACTTC.

This chain links TRBV21-1 with TRBJ2-7; the table's D gene call, TRBD2, was not cross checked with the DNA. TRBV21-1 is classified as a pseudogene. This CDR3 spans 18 amino acids. As DNA, the CDR3 is TGTGCCAGCAGCAAAACGACATCTACTAGCGCGCCCTCCTACGAGCAGTACTTC. This translates into CASSKTTSTSAPSYEQYF.

This chain joins TRBV7-3 and TRBJ2-1; the D gene is possibly TRBD2 (6 bases). V shed 1 base and J shed 7 bases, with 14 bases lying between them. The germline V gene encodes CDR1 SGHTA and CDR2 FQGTGA. The CDR3 loop spans 15 amino acids. The CDR3 loop reads CASSLNGVGGNEQFF. The CDR3 coding sequence is TGTGCCAGCAGCTTAAACGGGGTCGGAGGGAATGAGCAGTTCTTC.

This clone was seen a handful of times. The rearrangement joins TRBV28 to TRBJ2-7; a weak D match, TRBD2 (6 bases). Germline lookup yields CDR1 MDHEN and CDR2 SYDVKM. Trimming took 3 bases from V and 2 from J, leaving 14 bases between them. The CDR3 is made up of 15 amino acids. The CDR3 here is CASSLVGGSPYEQYF. CDR3 DNA: TGTGCCAGCAGTTTGGTCGGGGGATCCCCCTACGAGCAGTACTTC.

This clone was counted once. The J gene is TRBJ1-1, the V gene TRBV9; D call uncertain. Germline CDR1 reads SGDLS; CDR2 reads YYNGEE. The CDR3 extends over 14 amino acids. V lost 4 bases, J lost 3 bases, and 13 bases lay in between. This CDR3 reads CASSRDSPDTEAFF. The CDR3 coding sequence is TGTGCCAGCAGCCGCGACTCTCCGGACACTGAAGCTTTCTTT.

This clone has just one count. The V gene is TRBV27, the J gene TRBJ2-3, with 10 bases lining up with TRBD2. Germline CDR1 and CDR2: MNHEY and SMNVEV (reference sequence). This CDR3 has 15 amino acids. J was trimmed by 4 bases and V by 5 bases; bases with no gene match: 6. In DNA form, the CDR3 reads TGTGCCAGCAGTGGGGGAGCGGGAGGGGCAGATACGCAGTATTTT. Protein product: CASSGGAGGADTQYF.

The chain combines TRBV18 with TRBJ1-1; weak D call: TRBD1 (5 bases). V lost 3 bases to trimming and J lost 4 bases, with 9 bases between them. Germline-derived CDR1 and CDR2 are KGHSH and LQKENI. CDR3 length: 13 amino acids. The CDR3 bases are TGTGCCAGCTCACCTACAGGTACCACTGAAGCTTTCTTT. Its translation is CASSPTGTTEAFF.

This chain uses TRBV28 with TRBJ1-1; maybe TRBD1 (6 bases). CDR1 MDHEN and CDR2 SYDVKM come from the germline V gene. The CDR3 is made up of 14 amino acids. Trimming pared 2 bases from V and 7 bases from J, leaving 14 bases between. CDR3: CASSLGGGGGEAFF. For the CDR3, the DNA is TGTGCCAGCAGTTTAGGGGGAGGGGGGGGTGAAGCTTTCTTT.

This chain uses TRBV6-5 with TRBJ1-2; 8 bases fit TRBD1. V shed 6 bases, J shed 2 bases, and the junction held 8 bases outside the gene matches. Germline loops: CDR1 MNHEY, CDR2 SVGAGI. The CDR3 covers 15 residues. The CDR3 loop reads CASSQPGQENYGYTF. The CDR3 nucleotides are TGTGCCAGCAGCCAACCGGGACAGGAGAACTATGGCTACACCTTC.

Only a few counts were recorded for this clone. The chain links TRBV18 to TRBJ1-3; 7 positions agree with TRBD1. This CDR3 comprises 16 residues. V lost 4 bases and J lost 0; bases outside the gene matches: 6. Germline lookup yields CDR1 KGHSH and CDR2 LQKENI. The CDR3 reads CASSRGQLTSGNTIYF. DNA of the CDR3: TGTGCCAGCTCACGGGGACAGCTTACCTCTGGAAACACCATATATTTT.

V is TRBV6-5 and J is TRBJ2-7, with 13 bases fitting TRBD2. This CDR3 region has 15 residues. The trim removed 6 bases at V and 2 bases at J, leaving 4 bases unmatched. The germline CDR1 and CDR2 sequences are MNHEY and SVGAGI. In nucleotides, the CDR3 is TGTGCCAGCAGGCGCGGACTAGCGGGGGCCTACGAGCAGTACTTC. Encoded protein: CASRRGLAGAYEQYF.

This chain joins TRBV5-1 and TRBJ2-3; 8 bases line up with TRBD1. The CDR3 consists of 15 residues. The germline gives CDR1 SGHRS, CDR2 YFSETQ. V trimming: 2 bases; J trimming: 3 bases; junction bases outside the gene matches: 5. CDR3 residues: CASSFGTGGTDTQYF. The CDR3 nucleotides read TGCGCCAGCAGCTTCGGGACAGGTGGGACAGATACGCAGTATTTT.

This chain links TRBV29-1 with TRBJ2-7; D is perhaps TRBD2 (6 bases). The CDR3 consists of 12 residues. V was shortened by 7 bases and J by 6 bases, with 16 bases between the two germline ends. CDR1 and CDR2 from the germline V gene are SQVTM and ANQGSEA. The CDR3 sequence is CSAREVGGEQYF. The CDR3 DNA reads as TGCAGCGCCCGAGAAGTGGGGGGCGAGCAGTACTTC.

This sequence joins TRBV6-5 and TRBJ2-1; D perhaps matches TRBD2 (5 bases). Germline V gives CDR1 MNHEY, CDR2 SVGAGI. Between the trimmed V and J ends, which lost 8 bases and 8 bases, there was a span of 22 bases. The CDR3 is made up of 15 amino acids. The CDR3 DNA is TGTGCCAGCTCCACTTTAGCGAGCCCCTGGGATGAGCAGTTCTTC. Encoded protein: CASSTLASPWDEQFF.

DNA for the CDR3: TGTGCCAGCAGCCTTACTTGGAGTGAGCAGTTCTTC. Protein product: CASSLTWSEQFF. This rearrangement joins TRBV7-9 to TRBJ2-1; no reliable D call. V lost 5 bases and J 9 bases, leaving 11 bases between the germline ends. The CDR3 is 12 residues long. CDR1 and CDR2 (germline): SEHNR, FQNEAQ (reference sequence). The entire variable domain, with the rest obtained from reference TRBV7-9 and TRBJ2-1, is as follows: DTGVSQNPRHKITKRGQNVTFRCDPISEHNRLYWYRQTLGQGPEFLTYFQNEAQLEKSRLLSDRFSAERPKGSFSTLEIQRTEQGDSAMYLCASSLTWSEQFFGPGTRLTVL.

This rearrangement joins TRBV28 to TRBJ2-2; 11 bases match TRBD2. Germline values: CDR1 MDHEN, CDR2 SYDVKM. Trimming removed 4 bases from V and 8 bases from J; junction bases left unmatched: 6. The length of the CDR3 is 15 residues. CDR3 nucleotide sequence: TGTGCCAGCAGTTCCTTACTAGCGGGAGTGGGGGAGCTGTTTTTT. This encodes CASSSLLAGVGELFF.